By share of the sample, the clone carrying this T cell receptor (beta chain) is medium-sized (0.01 to 0.1%). The data were taken from a study of neurological immune-mediated disorders. CDR1 and CDR2 from the germline V gene are DFQATT and SNEGSKA (reference sequence). CDR3 length: 15 amino acids. Trimming took 5 bases from V and 0 from J, leaving 13 bases between them. TCRdb reprocessed the 5' RACE reads via MiXCR and lists one record per CDR3 protein. Here the sample spans roughly 27,000 distinct CDR3 sequences, about 2.6% being singletons. The TCR comes from a woman aged 45-59 years with multiple sclerosis. V and J are TRBV20-1 and TRBJ1-4; unclear D gene. Sequenced: PBMCs. The CDR3: CSAFATEATNEKLFF. CDR3 in DNA: TGCAGTGCTTTTGCGACGGAAGCAACTAATGAAAAACTGTTTTTT.